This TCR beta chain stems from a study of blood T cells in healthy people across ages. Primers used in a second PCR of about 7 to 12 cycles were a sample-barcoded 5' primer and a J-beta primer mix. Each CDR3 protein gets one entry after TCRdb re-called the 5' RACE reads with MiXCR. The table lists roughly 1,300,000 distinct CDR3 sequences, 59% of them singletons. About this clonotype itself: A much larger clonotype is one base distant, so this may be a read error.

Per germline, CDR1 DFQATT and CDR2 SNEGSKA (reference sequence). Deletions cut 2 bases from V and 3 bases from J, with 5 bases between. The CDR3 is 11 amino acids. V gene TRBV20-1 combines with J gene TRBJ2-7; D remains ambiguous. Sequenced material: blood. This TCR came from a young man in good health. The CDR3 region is CSARNIYEQYF. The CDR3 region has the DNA TGCAGTGCTAGAAACATCTACGAGCAGTACTTC.